A single sample gave rise to the 17 T cell receptor beta chains below, sequenced in a study of blood T cell repertoires in COVID-19. Generated by immunoSEQ multiplex PCR, the TCRdb table keeps only in-frame clones and is missing some. The sample has about 46,000 clones, approximately 85% seen once. The specimen was peripheral blood. The receptors were gathered from a human donor in a cohort sampled during active COVID-19. The donor label of this sample is uncertain.

V usage is TRBV5-1 and J usage is TRBJ1-2; 8 bases line up with TRBD1. Per germline, CDR1 SGHRS and CDR2 YFSETQ. Trimming cost V 3 bases and J 7 bases; bases outside gene matches: 5. The CDR3 has 13 residues. The CDR3 region has the DNA TGCGCCAGCAGCTACGGACAGGGCCTTGGCTACACCTTC. Its protein is CASSYGQGLGYTF.

J is TRBJ2-5 and V is TRBV7-2, with D perhaps TRBD2 (6 bases). V lost 5 bases and J lost 7, with 14 bases in between. This CDR3 is built from 13 residues. Germline V gene sequence: CDR1 SGHTA, CDR2 FQGNSA. The CDR3: CASSPEGYGTQYF. CDR3 nucleotide sequence: TGTGCCAGCAGCCCGGAGGGCTATGGGACCCAGTACTTC. Supplemented by reference TRBV7-2 and TRBJ2-5, the full variable domain reads GAGVSQSPSNKVTEKGKDVELRCDPISGHTALYWYRQSLGQGLEFLIYFQGNSAPDKSGLPSDRFSAERTGGSVSTLTIQRTQQEDSAVYLCASSPEGYGTQYFGPGTRLLVL.

The gene calls are TRBV6-5 and TRBJ1-3; 10 bases agree with TRBD1. Germline-derived CDR1 and CDR2 are MNHEY and SVGAGI. CDR3 length equals 15 residues. V was pared by 6 bases and J by 4 bases, with 6 bases of the junction left unmatched. The CDR3 protein is CASSTGTGVGNTIYF. CDR3 DNA: TGTGCCAGCAGCACCGGGACAGGGGTGGGAAACACCATATATTTT.

This clone occurred once. V is TRBV5-1 and J is TRBJ2-7, with 11 nucleotides matching TRBD2. CDR1 is SGHRS and CDR2 is YFSETQ in the germline V gene. V dropped 3 bases and J dropped 3; count of bases not matched to a gene: 2. This CDR3 spans 14 amino acids. CDR3 in amino acids: CASSSSGGSYEQYF. In nucleotides, the CDR3 is TGCGCCAGCAGCTCTAGCGGGGGGAGCTACGAGCAGTACTTC.

The chain employs TRBV7-2 and TRBJ2-5; 15 positions match TRBD2. J gave up 4 bases and V 5 bases, and 8 bases lay outside the gene matches. The CDR3 length is 17 residues. The germline gives CDR1 SGHTA, CDR2 FQGNSA. CDR3 sequence: CASSLGLAGGLRETQYF. The CDR3 DNA reads as TGTGCCAGCAGCCTCGGACTAGCGGGGGGGCTGAGAGAGACCCAGTACTTC.

This clone was recorded only once. The gene calls are TRBV27 and TRBJ2-2; the match to TRBD1 covers 9 bases. CDR3 length: 17 amino acids. Per germline, CDR1 MNHEY and CDR2 SMNVEV (reference sequence). V gave up 5 bases and J gave up 4 bases; unmatched junction bases: 11. The DNA for the CDR3 is TGTGCCAGCAGTCTCCTGAGGACAGGGGTTGGCACCGGGGAGCTGTTTTTT. Protein product: CASSLLRTGVGTGELFF.

The chain links TRBV6-5 to TRBJ2-1; D perhaps matches TRBD2 (6 bases). V was pared by 11 bases and J by 4 bases, with 6 bases between. Germline V lookup: CDR1 MNHEY, CDR2 SVGAGI. The CDR3 spans 10 residues. CDR3 in amino acids: CAGGYNEQFF. DNA for the CDR3: TGTGCCGGGGGGTACAATGAGCAGTTCTTC.

The V gene is TRBV9, the J gene TRBJ2-5, with TRBD2 identical over 9 bases. The CDR3 spans 15 residues. Germline-derived CDR1 and CDR2 are SGDLS and YYNGEE. The J segment lost 3 bases and the V segment lost 3 bases, leaving 6 bases of the junction unmatched. The DNA for the CDR3 is TGTGCCAGCAGCGAGGTAGCGGGGGATAAAGAGACCCAGTACTTC. Translation: CASSEVAGDKETQYF.

V is TRBV19 and J is TRBJ1-5; 8 bases map to TRBD1. The V gene end was trimmed by 9 bases and the J gene end by 3 bases; junction bases not matched to a gene: 4. CDR3 length: 13 residues. Germline V lookup: CDR1 LNHDA, CDR2 SQIVND (reference sequence). The CDR3 reads CASRDRYNQPQHF. The CDR3 DNA reads TGTGCCAGCCGGGACAGGTACAATCAGCCCCAGCATTTT.

The rearrangement links TRBV6-6 to TRBJ2-5; D is possibly TRBD2 (5 bases). Germline CDR1 reads MNHNY; CDR2 reads SVGAGI (reference sequence). V shed 5 bases and J shed 4 bases, with 8 bases lying between them. The CDR3 covers 12 residues. The CDR3 spells CASSVGRETQYF. The CDR3 DNA follows: TGTGCCAGCAGTGTAGGGAGAGAGACCCAGTACTTC.

This chain uses TRBV4-1 with TRBJ2-1, with 11 bases identical to TRBD2. The CDR3 runs 20 residues. V trimming: 4 bases; J trimming: 2 bases; junction bases outside the gene matches: 16. CDR1 and CDR2 from the germline V gene are MGHRA and YSYEKL. The CDR3 DNA is TGCGCCAGCAGCCCCGTACCTGTTGTCCTAGCGGGGGGTCCCTACAATGAGCAGTTCTTC. This codes for CASSPVPVVLAGGPYNEQFF.

V is TRBV6-4 and J is TRBJ2-3, with 7 nucleotides matching TRBD1. From germline, CDR1 is MRHNA and CDR2 SNTAGT. The V gene end was trimmed by 4 bases and the J gene end by 3 bases; junction bases not matched to a gene: 4. There are 14 residues in the CDR3. The CDR3 loop reads CASSAGGGTDTQYF. The CDR3 bases are TGTGCCAGCAGTGCAGGGGGTGGGACAGATACGCAGTATTTT.

V usage is TRBV4-1 and J usage is TRBJ1-1; TRBD1 is a possible D gene (5 bases). Germline lookup yields CDR1 MGHRA and CDR2 YSYEKL. The CDR3 loop spans 14 amino acids. V lost 2 bases to trimming and J lost 4 bases, with 11 bases between them. CDR3 nucleotide sequence: TGCGCCAGCAGCCAATCAGGGAAAAGCACTGAAGCTTTCTTT. Translating gives CASSQSGKSTEAFF.

This clone was counted between two and nine times. This chain connects TRBV3-1 (or the pseudogene TRBV3-2) to TRBJ2-2; TRBD1 might be the D (6 bases). CDR1 LGHDT and CDR2 YNNKEL come from the germline V gene (reference sequence). The CDR3 is 15 residues long. The germline V and J ends were trimmed by 1 base and 0 bases, with 6 bases remaining between them. The CDR3 loop is CASSQGQANTGELFF. In nucleotides, the CDR3 is TGTGCCAGCAGCCAAGGACAGGCGAACACCGGGGAGCTGTTTTTT.

The rearrangement links TRBV19 to TRBJ2-5, with TRBD2 matching over 11 bases. Germline V gene sequence: CDR1 LNHDA, CDR2 SQIVND (reference sequence). Trimming at V came to 6 bases and at J to 5 bases, leaving 17 bases not matched to a gene. The CDR3 loop spans 18 amino acids. The CDR3 DNA sequence: TGTGCCAGTAGCCCTGAGACTAGCGGGGCCTGGGGCCAGGAGACCCAGTACTTC. As protein: CASSPETSGAWGQETQYF.

This clone turned up a few times. The genes are TRBV2 and TRBJ2-3; TRBD2 aligns across 8 bases. V lost 8 bases to trimming and J lost 8 bases; unmatched junction nucleotides: 21. Germline CDR1 and CDR2: SNHLY and FYNNEI. This CDR3 is built from 17 residues. CDR3 in DNA: TGTGCCAGCCGAGGCGAGGTGGTAGCGGGGTGGGAGGCTACGCAGTATTTT. This encodes CASRGEVVAGWEATQYF. Full variable domain (outside the CDR3, taken from reference TRBV2 and TRBJ2-3): EPEVTQTPSHQVTQMGQEVILRCVPISNHLYFYWYRQILGQKVEFLVSFYNNEISEKSEIFDDQFSVERPDGSNFTLKIRSTKLEDSAMYFCASRGEVVAGWEATQYFGPGTRLTVL.

V usage is TRBV4-2 and J usage is TRBJ2-2; 9 nucleotides agree with TRBD1. Germline loops: CDR1 LGHNA, CDR2 YNFKEQ. The CDR3 runs 17 residues. Unmatched junction bases numbered 8, after V lost 1 base and J lost 5 bases. In DNA, the CDR3 is TGTGCCAGCAGCCAAGGGCTCGGGACAGGGAGGACCGGGGAGCTGTTTTTT. It translates to CASSQGLGTGRTGELFF.